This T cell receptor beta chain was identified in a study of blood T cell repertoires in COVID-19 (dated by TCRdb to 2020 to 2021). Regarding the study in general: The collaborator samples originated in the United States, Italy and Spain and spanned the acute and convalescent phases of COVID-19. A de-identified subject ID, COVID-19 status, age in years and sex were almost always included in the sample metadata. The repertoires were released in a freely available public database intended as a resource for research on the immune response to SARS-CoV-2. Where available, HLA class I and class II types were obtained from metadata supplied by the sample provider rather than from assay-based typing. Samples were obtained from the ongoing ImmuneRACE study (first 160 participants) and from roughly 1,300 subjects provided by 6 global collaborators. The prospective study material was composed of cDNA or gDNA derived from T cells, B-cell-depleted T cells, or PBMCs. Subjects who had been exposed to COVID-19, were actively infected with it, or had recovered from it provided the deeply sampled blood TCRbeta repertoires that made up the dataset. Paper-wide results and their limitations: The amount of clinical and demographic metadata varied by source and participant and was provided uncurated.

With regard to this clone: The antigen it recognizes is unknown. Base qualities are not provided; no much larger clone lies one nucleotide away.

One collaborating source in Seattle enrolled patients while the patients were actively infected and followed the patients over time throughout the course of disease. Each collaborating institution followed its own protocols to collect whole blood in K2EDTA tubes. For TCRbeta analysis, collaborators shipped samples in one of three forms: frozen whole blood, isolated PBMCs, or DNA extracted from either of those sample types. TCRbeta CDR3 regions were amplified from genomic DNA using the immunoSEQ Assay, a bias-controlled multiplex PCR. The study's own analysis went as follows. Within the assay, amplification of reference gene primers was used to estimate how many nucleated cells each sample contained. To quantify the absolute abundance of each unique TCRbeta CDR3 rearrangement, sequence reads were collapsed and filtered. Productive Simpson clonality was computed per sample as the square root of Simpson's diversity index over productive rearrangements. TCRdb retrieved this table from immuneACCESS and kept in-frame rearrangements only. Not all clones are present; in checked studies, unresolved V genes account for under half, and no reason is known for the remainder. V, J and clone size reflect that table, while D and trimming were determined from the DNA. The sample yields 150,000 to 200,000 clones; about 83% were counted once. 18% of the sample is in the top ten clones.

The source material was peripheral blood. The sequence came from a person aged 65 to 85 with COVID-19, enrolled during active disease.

The DNA sequence follows: TGTGCCAGCAGTTACTCGAGCTGGAATCAGCCCCAGCATTTT. It encodes CASSYSSWNQPQHF. The chain employs TRBV6-5 and TRBJ1-5; no D gene call is confident. Counted from cysteine to phenylalanine, this CDR3 has 14 amino acids. Just the 42-base CDR3 DNA is kept, in frame starting at base 1. From a lookup of the germline V gene, CDR1 and CDR2 are MNHEY and SVGAGI. V drops 0 bases and J drops 4 bases, leaving 7 bases in between.